This TCR beta chain originates from a study of blood T cell repertoires in COVID-19 (TCRdb year 2020). A note on the overall study: Collaborator samples came from the United States, Italy and Spain and covered acute and convalescent phases of COVID-19. The prospective study material was composed of cDNA or gDNA derived from T cells, B-cell-depleted T cells, or PBMCs. Deeply sampled blood TCRbeta repertoires from subjects exposed to, actively infected with, or recovered from COVID-19 were included in the dataset. The repertoires were made available in a free public database intended to serve as a resource for research on the immune response to SARS-CoV-2. The samples were drawn from the first 160 participants of the ongoing ImmuneRACE study and from 950 to 1,500 subjects provided by 6 global collaborators. The sample metadata nearly always contained a de-identified subject ID, COVID-19 status, age in years and sex. Where available, HLA class I and class II types were taken from metadata supplied by the sample provider and were not determined by assay-based typing. What the work shows at the level of the full study, not this receptor alone: The amount of clinical and demographic metadata varied by source and participant and was provided uncurated.

CDR1 and CDR2, per the germline V gene (reference sequence), are MNHNY and SVGAGI. Trimming costs V 5 bases and J 5 bases, and their ends lie 15 bases apart. From the cysteine through the phenylalanine, the CDR3 covers 14 amino acids. Kept here is only the CDR3 DNA, which spans 42 bases and is read in frame from base 1. Note on this clone: Its antigen target is currently unknown. Qualities for individual bases were not recorded, and no much larger clone is one base off.

The collaborating institutions used their own protocols to collect whole blood in K2EDTA tubes. For TCRbeta analysis, collaborator samples were shipped as frozen whole blood, as isolated PBMCs, or as DNA extracted from either sample type. TCRbeta CDR3 regions were amplified from genomic DNA using the immunoSEQ Assay, a bias-controlled multiplex PCR. Turning to the authors' computational methods: Within the assay, amplification of reference gene primers was used to estimate how many nucleated cells each sample contained. Sequence reads were collapsed and filtered to measure the absolute abundance of every unique TCRbeta CDR3 rearrangement. For each sample, productive Simpson clonality was calculated as the square root of Simpson's diversity index over productive rearrangements. Imported from immuneACCESS, the table was reduced by TCRdb to in-frame sequences with V and J called. These copies leave out some clones; in studies compared against another copy, an unresolved V gene accounts for under half, and the cause of the remainder is not known. That table gives V, J and clone size, and the DNA gave D and trimming. In this sample the table shows about 83,000 clones, around nine tenths of which occur a single time. The ten largest clones represent 8% of the sample.

The sequencing sample was made of peripheral blood. The receptor was isolated from a man at least 80 years old with active or convalescent COVID-19. The chain is made from TRBV6-6 and TRBJ1-2; TRBD1 is possibly the D segment (6 matching bases). The DNA sequence reads TGTGCCAGCAGTCAACAGGGCCTGGGGTATGGCTACACCTTC. The resulting protein is CASSQQGLGYGYTF.